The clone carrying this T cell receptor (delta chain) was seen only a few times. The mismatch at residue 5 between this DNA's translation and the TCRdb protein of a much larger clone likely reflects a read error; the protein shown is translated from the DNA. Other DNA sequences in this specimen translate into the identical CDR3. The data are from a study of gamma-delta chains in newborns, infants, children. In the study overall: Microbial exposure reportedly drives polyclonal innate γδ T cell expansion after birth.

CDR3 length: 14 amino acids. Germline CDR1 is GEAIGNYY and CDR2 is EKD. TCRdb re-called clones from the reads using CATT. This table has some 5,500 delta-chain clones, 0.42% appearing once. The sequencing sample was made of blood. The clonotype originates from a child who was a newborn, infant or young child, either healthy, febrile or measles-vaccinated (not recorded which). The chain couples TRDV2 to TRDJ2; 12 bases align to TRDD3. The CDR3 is CACDALGDTAQLFF. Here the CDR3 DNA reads TGTGCCTGTGACGCACTGGGGGATACAGCTCAACTCTTCTTT.